These 27 T cell receptor beta chains originate from one sample sequenced in a study of T-cell reconstitution after alpha-beta-depleted transplantation in children. Construction of the TCRbeta library involved unique molecular identifiers. TCRdb independently ran MiXCR on the PCR reads; one entry per CDR3 protein. This table has around 670,000 distinct CDR3 sequences, roughly 13% appearing once. This specimen was PBMCs, taken before TCRalphabeta/CD19-depleted stem cell transplant. The receptors come from a girl aged 2-15 years with congenital amegakaryocytic thrombocytopenia, due to receive a stem cell transplant.

This clonotype was seen at least ten times. The chain combines TRBV30 with TRBJ1-4, with a possible D match to TRBD1 (5 bases). This CDR3 contains 15 residues. The germline gives CDR1 GTSNPN, CDR2 SVGIG (reference sequence). Trimming removed 3 bases from V and 10 bases from J, with 21 bases in between. CDR3 sequence (DNA): TGTGCCTGGAGACCCCCGTGGGGGGACGGTAGAAAACTGTTTTTT. Its translation is CAWRPPWGDGRKLFF.

J is TRBJ2-7 and V is TRBV13; a possible D gene is TRBD2 (5 bases). Germline-derived CDR1 and CDR2 are PRHDT and FYEKMQ (reference sequence). Trimming left V 4 bases short and J 2 bases short, with 9 bases between. This CDR3 region has 13 residues. The CDR3 DNA sequence: TGTGCCAGCAGCTCCGGGGTCCCCTACGAGCAGTACTTC. It is translated as CASSSGVPYEQYF.

The rearrangement links TRBV18 to TRBJ1-1; tentatively, D is TRBD1 (5 bases). Trimming shortened V by 6 bases and J by 11 bases, and 16 bases separated the two germline ends. The CDR3 spans 12 residues. The germline gives CDR1 KGHSH, CDR2 LQKENI. The CDR3 protein is CASSKGPSGAFF. The CDR3 nucleotides are TGTGCCAGCTCCAAGGGACCCTCAGGGGCTTTCTTT. The full variable domain, rest sourced from reference TRBV18 and TRBJ1-1, is NAGVMQNPRHLVRRRGQEARLRCSPMKGHSHVYWYRQLPEEGLKFMVYLQKENIIDESGMPKERFSAEFPKEGPSILRIQQVVRGDSAAYFCASSKGPSGAFFGQGTRLTVV.

In its sample, this clonotype was seen many times. This chain joins TRBV7-8 and TRBJ2-1; no clear D. The CDR3 runs to 14 residues. V lost 2 bases, J lost 5 bases, and 10 bases lay in between. The germline gives CDR1 SGHVS, CDR2 FQNEAQ. The CDR3 region has the DNA TGTGCCAGCAGCTTACGGCAGCCCGACAATGAGCAGTTCTTC. Translation: CASSLRQPDNEQFF.

This clonotype came up many times. The CDR3 nucleotides are TGTGCCAGCAGTTACGTAGGGGTCTACAATGAGCAGTTCTTC. It specifies CASSYVGVYNEQFF. V is TRBV6-5 and J is TRBJ2-1; D is possibly TRBD1 (5 bases). The CDR3 is 14 amino acids. Trimming removed 2 bases from V and 3 bases from J, with 8 bases in between. Looked up from germline, CDR1 is MNHEY and CDR2 is SVGAGI.

This clonotype was recorded at least ten times. The V gene is TRBV20-1, the J gene TRBJ2-3, with D perhaps TRBD1 (5 bases). The CDR3 contains 15 residues. Germline V CDR1 and CDR2: DFQATT, SNEGSKA (reference sequence). V lost 0 bases and J 2 bases, leaving 12 bases between the germline ends. This CDR3 reads CSAREGAEITDTQYF. DNA for the CDR3: TGCAGTGCTAGAGAAGGGGCGGAGATCACAGATACGCAGTATTTT.

The J gene is TRBJ1-1, the V gene TRBV18; D perhaps matches TRBD1 (6 bases). Germline loops: CDR1 KGHSH, CDR2 LQKENI. V lost 2 bases, J lost 6 bases, and 10 bases lay in between. The CDR3 runs 13 residues. The CDR3 nucleotides are TGTGCCAGCTCACCAGGCAGGGGAGCTGAAGCTTTCTTT. This sequence encodes CASSPGRGAEAFF.

The table lists this clonotype with a few counts. The J gene is TRBJ2-3, the V gene TRBV3-1; TRBD2 matches at 12 bases. CDR3 length equals 17 residues. The junction had 11 bases not matched to a gene; V was cut back by 4 bases and J by 6 bases. Germline V lookup: CDR1 LGHDT, CDR2 YNNKEL (reference sequence). DNA of the CDR3: TGTGCCAGCAGCCGGATACTACTAGCGGGAGGAGTGGATACGCAGTATTTT. This encodes CASSRILLAGGVDTQYF.

Comments on this clonotype: A read error may explain this, as a much larger clone is one base away. The rearrangement links TRBV6-1 to TRBJ2-1; D not certain. CDR1 is MNHNS and CDR2 is SASEGT in the germline V gene. This CDR3 spans 14 amino acids. V was pared by 6 bases and J by 6 bases, with 15 bases between. The CDR3 nucleotides are TGTGCCAGCAGAACGGAGACAAAGAGCAATGAGCAGTTCTTC. Protein product: CASRTETKSNEQFF.

In regard to this clonotype: The junction shows a germline mismatch at one end, possibly a read error. The V and J genes are TRBV7-2 and TRBJ2-1; 7 nucleotides line up with TRBD1. This CDR3 contains 15 residues. CDR1 and CDR2 (germline): SGHTA, FQGNSA. The CDR3 DNA sequence: TGTGCCAGCAGCTTCGGCCGGGACAGACACAATGAGCGGTTCTTC. Residues: CASSFGRDRHNERFF.

This clonotype was picked up many times. This chain uses TRBV29-1 with TRBJ2-7; D is unclear. The CDR3 is made up of 12 amino acids. Trimming pared 7 bases from V and 2 bases from J, leaving 12 bases between. Germline V gene sequence: CDR1 SQVTM, CDR2 ANQGSEA. CDR3 residues: CSAVAPTYEQYF. Written as DNA, the CDR3 is TGCAGCGCCGTTGCGCCAACCTACGAGCAGTACTTC.

Ten or more counts support this clonotype. This rearrangement joins TRBV21-1 to TRBJ1-1. TRBV21-1 is a recognized pseudogene. There are 16 residues in the CDR3. Here the CDR3 DNA reads TGTGCCAGCAGCACTTCCAGGCCAGACATGAACACTGAAGCTTTCTTT. Its translation is CASSTSRPDMNTEAFF.

This clonotype has a count of ten or more. The chain has TRBV4-1 and TRBJ2-1; D remains ambiguous. This CDR3 is 15 amino acids long. V lost 1 base to trimming and J lost 0 bases, with 7 bases between them. Germline assignment: CDR1 MGHRA and CDR2 YSYEKL. CDR3 coding DNA: TGCGCCAGCAGCCAAGTTGGTAGCTCCTACAATGAGCAGTTCTTC. Translated: CASSQVGSSYNEQFF.

This clonotype was seen repeatedly, ten times or more. This chain joins TRBV5-1 and TRBJ2-1; 13 bases fit TRBD2. CDR1 SGHRS and CDR2 YFSETQ come from the germline V gene. Losses at the gene ends were 4 bases for V and 7 bases for J; bases not matched to a gene: 11. The CDR3 has 17 amino acids. The CDR3 coding sequence is TGCGCCAGCAGCCCCCGGACTAGCGGGAGAGAAGTGAATGAGCAGTTCTTC. Protein sequence: CASSPRTSGREVNEQFF.

This clonotype was counted only a few times. J is TRBJ2-1 and V is TRBV11-2; D perhaps matches TRBD1 (6 bases). Trimming stripped 1 base from V and 4 bases from J, with 14 bases between. CDR3 length: 16 amino acids. From germline, CDR1 is SGHAT and CDR2 FQNNGV. The DNA of the CDR3 is TGTGCCAGCAGCTTAGTCTGGGACATACGTTACAATGAGCAGTTCTTC. It encodes CASSLVWDIRYNEQFF.

The chain carries TRBV18 and TRBJ2-7; perhaps D is TRBD1 or TRBD2 (6 bases each). The CDR3 is made up of 15 amino acids. CDR1 and CDR2 (germline): KGHSH, LQKENI. V lost 2 bases and J lost 3, with 14 bases in between. The CDR3 reads CASSPLQGGRYEQYF. CDR3 coding DNA: TGTGCCAGCTCACCATTACAGGGAGGTCGCTACGAGCAGTACTTC.

This clonotype was detected many times. The V gene is TRBV10-3, the J gene TRBJ2-6, with no clear D. Germline V gene sequence: CDR1 ENHRY, CDR2 SYGVKD. The CDR3 runs to 15 residues. Between the trimmed V and J ends, which lost 2 bases and 0 bases, there was a span of 5 bases. The DNA for the CDR3 is TGTGCCATCAGTGAGATTGGCTCTGGGGCCAACGTCCTGACTTTC. Its protein is CAISEIGSGANVLTF.

A few counts support this clonotype. J is TRBJ2-3 and V is TRBV5-1; D is possibly TRBD1 (6 bases). Germline V gives CDR1 SGHRS, CDR2 YFSETQ. Trimming removed 5 bases from V and 0 bases from J, with 16 bases in between. The CDR3 is 16 amino acids. The CDR3 DNA reads TGCGCCAGCAGTCCCGGGGACACACTAAGCACAGATACGCAGTATTTT. Amino acids: CASSPGDTLSTDTQYF.

This clonotype has only a few counts. V gene TRBV20-1 combines with J gene TRBJ2-2, with D maybe TRBD1 (5 bases). Germline CDR1 DFQATT, CDR2 SNEGSKA (reference sequence). The CDR3 runs to 15 residues. Trimming shortened V by 0 bases and J by 0 bases, and 8 bases separated the two germline ends. CDR3 amino acids: CSARDGAANTGELFF. DNA for the CDR3: TGCAGTGCTAGAGATGGGGCCGCGAACACCGGGGAGCTGTTTTTT.

Many counts were recorded for this clonotype. This sequence joins TRBV2 and TRBJ2-7; 12 bases map to TRBD2. J gave up 4 bases and V 2 bases, and 18 bases lay outside the gene matches. This CDR3 has 20 residues. CDR1 is SNHLY and CDR2 is FYNNEI in the germline V gene. The chain's CDR3 is CASSEPLRTSGDQYFYEQYF. CDR3 DNA sequence: TGTGCCAGCAGTGAACCTCTCCGGACTAGCGGGGACCAATACTTTTACGAGCAGTACTTC.

This rearrangement joins TRBV15 to TRBJ1-2; possible D gene TRBD1, 5 bases. Trimming removed 1 base at V and 4 bases at J, with 7 bases between. The germline V gene encodes CDR1 LNHNV and CDR2 YYDKDF (reference sequence). This CDR3 has 13 amino acids. CDR3 loop: CATSRGQRYGYTF. The CDR3 DNA is TGTGCCACCAGCAGAGGACAGCGCTATGGCTACACCTTC.

This clonotype was detected only a few times. The rearrangement uses TRBV4-1 and TRBJ1-2; D is undetermined. The CDR3 sequence is 13 residues long. Germline V gene data show CDR1 as MGHRA and CDR2 as YSYEKL. V was pared by 0 bases and J by 12 bases, with 14 bases between. CDR3 in amino acids: CASSQDLRVRDTF. CDR3 DNA sequence: TGCGCCAGCAGCCAAGATTTAAGGGTACGGGACACCTTC.

This rearrangement joins TRBV3-1 to TRBJ2-5; 8 bases align to TRBD2. The CDR3 has 17 residues. V was pared by 5 bases and J by 1 base, with 12 bases of the junction left unmatched. Germline values: CDR1 LGHDT, CDR2 YNNKEL (reference sequence). CDR3 DNA: TGTGCCAGCAGCGGAAGCTCGAATGGACTAGCCCAAGAGACCCAGTACTTC. It codes for CASSGSSNGLAQETQYF.

The chain links TRBV30 to TRBJ1-1; 10 bases align to TRBD1. The V gene's germline CDR1 is GTSNPN and CDR2 SVGIG (reference sequence). With 0 bases clipped from V and 6 bases from J, the junction kept 10 bases outside the gene matches. CDR3 length equals 16 residues. CDR3 sequence: CAWSVLWATGGSEAFF. CDR3 bases: TGTGCCTGGAGTGTACTTTGGGCGACAGGGGGCTCTGAAGCTTTCTTT.

CDR3 sequence: CASSLIDRYNEQFF. CDR3 nucleotide sequence: TGTGCCAGCAGCTTAATCGACAGGTACAATGAGCAGTTCTTC. V and J are TRBV11-2 and TRBJ2-1; TRBD1 might be the D (6 bases). V gave up 2 bases and J gave up 4 bases, with 9 bases separating them. CDR3 size: 14 residues. The germline CDR1 and CDR2 sequences are SGHAT and FQNNGV.

This clonotype was seen at least ten times. The CDR3 reads CSVVAGGSYNEQFF. The CDR3 DNA reads TGCAGCGTTGTAGCGGGAGGCTCCTACAATGAGCAGTTCTTC. The chain recombines TRBV29-1 with TRBJ2-1, with 10 nucleotides matching TRBD2. Germline trimming cut 4 bases from V and 0 bases from J; bases unmatched to any gene: 0. CDR3 length: 14 amino acids. Looked up from germline, CDR1 is SQVTM and CDR2 is ANQGSEA.

V usage is TRBV29-1 and J usage is TRBJ2-7; D tentatively reads TRBD1 or TRBD2 (5 bases each). Trimming removed 8 bases at V and 2 bases at J, with 13 bases between. Germline V CDR1 and CDR2: SQVTM, ANQGSEA. The CDR3 has 12 residues. The CDR3, as DNA: TGCAGCATAAGGGACCTAACCTACGAGCAGTACTTC. Its protein product is CSIRDLTYEQYF.